The sequence of this T cell receptor (beta chain) was determined in a study of blood T cell repertoires in COVID-19. The wider study: Sources were T cells, B-cell-depleted T cells, or PBMCs; the material itself was cDNA or gDNA.

Measured with immunoSEQ multiplex PCR; TCRdb has only the in-frame clones, and not every one. The data hold 200,000 to 250,000 clones, with 85% to 90% observed a single time. Deletions cut 6 bases from V and 7 bases from J, with 15 bases between. CDR1 and CDR2 (germline): MDHEN, SYDVKM. The CDR3 extends over 13 amino acids. Clinical history reported by participants formed the basis on which cohorts were assigned. The genes are TRBV28 and TRBJ1-2; D perhaps matches TRBD1 (5 bases). The sample comprised PBMCs or T cells enriched from blood (not recorded which). The receptor was isolated from a woman aged 45-59 years with acute COVID-19. CDR3 bases: TGTGCCAGCAGAACCAAGGGGCCCAGTGGCTACACCTTC. Its protein product is CASRTKGPSGYTF.